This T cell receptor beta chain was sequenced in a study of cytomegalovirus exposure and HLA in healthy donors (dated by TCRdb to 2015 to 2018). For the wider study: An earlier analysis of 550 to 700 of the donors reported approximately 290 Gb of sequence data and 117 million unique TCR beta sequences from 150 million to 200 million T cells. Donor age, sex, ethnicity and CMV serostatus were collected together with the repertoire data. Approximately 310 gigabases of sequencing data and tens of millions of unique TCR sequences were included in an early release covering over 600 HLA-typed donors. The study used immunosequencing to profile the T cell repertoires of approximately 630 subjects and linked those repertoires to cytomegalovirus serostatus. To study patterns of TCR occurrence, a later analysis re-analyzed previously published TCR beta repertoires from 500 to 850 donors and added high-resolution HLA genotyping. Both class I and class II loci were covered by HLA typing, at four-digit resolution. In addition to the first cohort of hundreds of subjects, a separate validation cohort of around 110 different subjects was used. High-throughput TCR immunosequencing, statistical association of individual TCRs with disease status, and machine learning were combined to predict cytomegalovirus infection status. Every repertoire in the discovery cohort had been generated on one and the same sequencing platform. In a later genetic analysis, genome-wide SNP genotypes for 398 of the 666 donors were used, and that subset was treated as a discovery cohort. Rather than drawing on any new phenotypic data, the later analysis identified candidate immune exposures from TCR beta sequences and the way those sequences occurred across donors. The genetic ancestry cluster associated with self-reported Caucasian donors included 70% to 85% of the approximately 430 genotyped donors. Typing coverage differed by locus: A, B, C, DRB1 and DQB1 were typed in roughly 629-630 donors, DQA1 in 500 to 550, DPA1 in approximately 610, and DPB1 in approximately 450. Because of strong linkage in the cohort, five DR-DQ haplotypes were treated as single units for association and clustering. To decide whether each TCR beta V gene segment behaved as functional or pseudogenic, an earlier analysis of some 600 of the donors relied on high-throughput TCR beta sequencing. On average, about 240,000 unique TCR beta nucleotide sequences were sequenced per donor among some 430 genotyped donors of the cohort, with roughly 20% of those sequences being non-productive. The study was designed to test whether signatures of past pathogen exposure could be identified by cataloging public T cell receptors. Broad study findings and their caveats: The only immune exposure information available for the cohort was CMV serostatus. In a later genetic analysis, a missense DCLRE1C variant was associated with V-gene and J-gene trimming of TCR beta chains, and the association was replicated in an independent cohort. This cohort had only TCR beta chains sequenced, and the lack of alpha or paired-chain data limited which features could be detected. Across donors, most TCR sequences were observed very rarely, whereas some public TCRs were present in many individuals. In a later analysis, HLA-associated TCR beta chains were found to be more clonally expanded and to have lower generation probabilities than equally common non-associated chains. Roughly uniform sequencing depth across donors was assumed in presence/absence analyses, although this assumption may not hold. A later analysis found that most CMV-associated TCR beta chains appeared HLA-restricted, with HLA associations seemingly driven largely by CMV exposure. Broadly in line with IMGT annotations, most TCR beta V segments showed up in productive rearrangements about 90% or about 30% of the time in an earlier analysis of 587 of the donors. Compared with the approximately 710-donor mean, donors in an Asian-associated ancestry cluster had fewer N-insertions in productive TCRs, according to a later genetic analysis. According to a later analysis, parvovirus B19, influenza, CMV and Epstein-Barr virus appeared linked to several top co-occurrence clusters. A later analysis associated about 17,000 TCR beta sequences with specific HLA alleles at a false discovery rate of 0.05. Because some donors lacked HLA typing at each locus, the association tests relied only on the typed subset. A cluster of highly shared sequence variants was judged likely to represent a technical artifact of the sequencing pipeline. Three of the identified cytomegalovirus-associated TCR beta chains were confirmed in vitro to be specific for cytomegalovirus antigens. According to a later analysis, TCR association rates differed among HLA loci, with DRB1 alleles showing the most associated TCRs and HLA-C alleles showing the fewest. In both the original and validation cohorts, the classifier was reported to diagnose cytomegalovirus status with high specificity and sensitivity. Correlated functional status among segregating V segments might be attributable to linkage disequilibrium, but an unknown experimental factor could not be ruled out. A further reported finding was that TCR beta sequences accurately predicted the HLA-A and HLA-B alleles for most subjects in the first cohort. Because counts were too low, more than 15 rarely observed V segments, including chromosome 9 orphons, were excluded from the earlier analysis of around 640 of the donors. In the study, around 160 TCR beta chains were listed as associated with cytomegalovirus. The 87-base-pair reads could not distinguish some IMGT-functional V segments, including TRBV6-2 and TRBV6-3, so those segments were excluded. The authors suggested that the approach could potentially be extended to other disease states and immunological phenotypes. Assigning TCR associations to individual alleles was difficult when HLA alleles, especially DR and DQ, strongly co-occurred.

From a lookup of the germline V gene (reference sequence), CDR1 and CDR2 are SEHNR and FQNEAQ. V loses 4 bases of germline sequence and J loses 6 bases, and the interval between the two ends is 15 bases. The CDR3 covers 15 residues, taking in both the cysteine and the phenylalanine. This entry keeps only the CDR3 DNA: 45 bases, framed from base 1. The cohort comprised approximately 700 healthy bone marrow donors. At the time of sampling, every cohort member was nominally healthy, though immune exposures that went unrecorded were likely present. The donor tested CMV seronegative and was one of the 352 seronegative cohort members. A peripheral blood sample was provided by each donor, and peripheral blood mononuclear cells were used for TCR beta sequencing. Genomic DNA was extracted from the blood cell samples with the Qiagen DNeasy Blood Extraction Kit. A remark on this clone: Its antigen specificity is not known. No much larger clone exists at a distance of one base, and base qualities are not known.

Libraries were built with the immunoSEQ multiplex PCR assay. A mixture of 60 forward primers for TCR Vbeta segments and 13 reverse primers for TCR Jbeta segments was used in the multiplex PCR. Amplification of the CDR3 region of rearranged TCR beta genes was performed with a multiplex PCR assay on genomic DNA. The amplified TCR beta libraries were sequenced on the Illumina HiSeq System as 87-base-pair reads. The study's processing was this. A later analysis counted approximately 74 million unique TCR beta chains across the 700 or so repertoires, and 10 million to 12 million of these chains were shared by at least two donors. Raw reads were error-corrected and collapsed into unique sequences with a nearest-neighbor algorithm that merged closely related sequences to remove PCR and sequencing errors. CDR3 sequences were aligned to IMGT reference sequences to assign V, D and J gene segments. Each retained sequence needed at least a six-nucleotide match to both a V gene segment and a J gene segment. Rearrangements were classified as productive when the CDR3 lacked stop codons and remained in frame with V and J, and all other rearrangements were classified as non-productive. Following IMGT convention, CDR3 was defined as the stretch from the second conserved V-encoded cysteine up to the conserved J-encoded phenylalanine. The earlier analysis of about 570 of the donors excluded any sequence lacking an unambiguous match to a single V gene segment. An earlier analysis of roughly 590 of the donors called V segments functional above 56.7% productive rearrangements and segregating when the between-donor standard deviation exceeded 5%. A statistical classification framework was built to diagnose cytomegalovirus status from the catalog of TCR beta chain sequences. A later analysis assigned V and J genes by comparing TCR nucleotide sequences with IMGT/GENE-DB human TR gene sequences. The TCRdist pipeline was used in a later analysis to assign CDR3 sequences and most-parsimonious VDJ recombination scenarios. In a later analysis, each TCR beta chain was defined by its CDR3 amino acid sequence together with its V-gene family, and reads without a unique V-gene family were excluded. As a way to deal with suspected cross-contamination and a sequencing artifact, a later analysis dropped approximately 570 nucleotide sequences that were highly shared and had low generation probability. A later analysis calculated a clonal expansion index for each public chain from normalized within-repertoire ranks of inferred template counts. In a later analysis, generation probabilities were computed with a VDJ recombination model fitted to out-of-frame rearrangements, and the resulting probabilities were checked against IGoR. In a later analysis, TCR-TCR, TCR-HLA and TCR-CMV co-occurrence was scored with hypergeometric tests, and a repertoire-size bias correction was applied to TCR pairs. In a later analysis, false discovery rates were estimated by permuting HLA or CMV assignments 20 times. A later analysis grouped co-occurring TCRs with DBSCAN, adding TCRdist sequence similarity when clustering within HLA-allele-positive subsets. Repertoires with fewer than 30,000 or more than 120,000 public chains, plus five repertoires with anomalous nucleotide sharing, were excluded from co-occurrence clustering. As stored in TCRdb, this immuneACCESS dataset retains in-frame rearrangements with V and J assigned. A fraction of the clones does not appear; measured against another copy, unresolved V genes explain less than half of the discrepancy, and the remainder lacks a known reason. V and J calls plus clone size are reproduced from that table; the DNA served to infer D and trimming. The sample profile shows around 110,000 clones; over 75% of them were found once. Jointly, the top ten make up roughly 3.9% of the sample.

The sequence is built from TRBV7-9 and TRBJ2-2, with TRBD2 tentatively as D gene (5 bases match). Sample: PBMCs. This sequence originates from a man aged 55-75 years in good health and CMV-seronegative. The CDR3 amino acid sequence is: CASSSRRGKAGELFF. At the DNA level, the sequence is TGTGCCAGCAGCTCGCGACGGGGAAAGGCCGGGGAGCTGTTTTTT.